What follows are 23 T cell receptor beta chains derived from one specimen sequenced in a study of shared clonotypes between healthy human individuals. Profiled with immunoSEQ multiplex PCR; TCRdb holds only in-frame clones, not every one. The repertoire holds around 510,000 clones, 70% to 80% seen once, with around 11% in the top ten. The source material was PBMCs. These receptors were collected from a woman aged 40 to 50 in good health. Some clones in this sample may be carry-over from other donors' samples.

As regards this clone: One end of the junction is discordant with germline, which a read error may explain. V and J are TRBV7-9 and TRBJ1-4; D is uncertain. The CDR3 has 14 residues. Germline V gene sequence: CDR1 SEHNR, CDR2 FQNEAQ (reference sequence). CDR3 region: CVSSLNTGSEKLFF. CDR3 in DNA: TGTGTCAGCAGCTTGAACACCGGTAGTGAAAAACTGTTTTTT.

V gene TRBV14 combines with J gene TRBJ1-2, with D unresolved. Per germline, CDR1 SGHDN and CDR2 FVKESK. The germline V and J ends were trimmed by 0 bases and 8 bases, with 7 bases remaining between them. This CDR3 comprises 12 residues. CDR3 sequence: CASSQEGYGYTF. CDR3 nucleotide sequence: TGTGCCAGCAGCCAAGAGGGTTACGGCTACACCTTC.

J is TRBJ2-3 and V is TRBV30; the match to TRBD1 covers 9 bases. There are 14 residues in the CDR3. The germline V gene encodes CDR1 GTSNPN and CDR2 SVGIG (reference sequence). V lost 8 bases, J lost 3 bases, and 9 bases stayed unmatched. Here the CDR3 reads CAGGTGLVTDTQYF. DNA for the CDR3: TGTGCCGGGGGGACAGGGTTAGTAACAGATACGCAGTATTTT.

Note on this clone: Possible read error: a much larger clone is one base away. The chain employs TRBV30 and TRBJ2-7, with 7 bases that match TRBD1. Germline-derived CDR1 and CDR2 are GTSNPN and SVGIG (reference sequence). This CDR3 is 15 amino acids long. Here the CDR3 reads CAWSVPTGSSYEKYF. The CDR3 region has the DNA TGTGCCTGGAGTGTACCGACAGGGAGCTCCTACGAGAAGTACTTC.

This chain connects TRBV5-4 to TRBJ2-7; D call uncertain. The germline V gene encodes CDR1 SGHNT and CDR2 YYREEE (reference sequence). The V gene lost 2 bases and the J gene lost 3 bases, with 6 bases spanning the gap. This CDR3 comprises 12 residues. CDR3 bases: TGTGCCAGCAGCTTATGGGACTACGAGCAGTACTTC. This sequence encodes CASSLWDYEQYF.

This clone has just a few counts. J is TRBJ1-2 and V is TRBV9, with D unresolved. The length of the CDR3 is 15 residues. CDR1 SGDLS and CDR2 YYNGEE come from the germline V gene. V was pared by 4 bases and J by 0 bases, with 13 bases between. CDR3 DNA: TGTGCCAGCAGCCCAAGCTGGTCCTCTAACTATGGCTACACCTTC. This codes for CASSPSWSSNYGYTF.

This clone was counted only a few times. The chain employs TRBV29-1 and TRBJ2-1; TRBD2 aligns across 10 bases. The V segment lost 5 bases and the J segment 6 bases; nucleotides outside the gene matches: 7. Germline CDR1 is SQVTM and CDR2 is ANQGSEA. CDR3 size: 14 residues. CDR3 DNA sequence: TGCAGCGTTTATAGCGGGAGGTCAGGCAATGAGCAGTTCTTC. As protein: CSVYSGRSGNEQFF.

The chain uses TRBV21-1 and TRBJ2-7. TRBV21-1 is tagged as a pseudogene. This CDR3 is built from 12 residues. CDR3 nucleotides: TGTGCCAGCCGGGGACATGCGGGGGAGCAGTACTTC. It specifies CASRGHAGEQYF.

The rearrangement links TRBV7-9 to TRBJ2-2; 9 bases map to TRBD2. The J segment lost 6 bases and the V segment lost 3 bases, leaving 5 bases of the junction unmatched. The CDR3 contains 15 residues. The germline CDR1 and CDR2 sequences are SEHNR and FQNEAQ (reference sequence). CDR3 region: CASSFLAGGAGELFF. CDR3 coding DNA: TGTGCCAGCAGCTTTCTCGCGGGAGGGGCCGGGGAGCTGTTTTTT.

Concerning this clone: The junction departs from the called germline gene at one end, perhaps through a read error. The CDR3: CASSKAGSWMEQYF. The CDR3 DNA is TGTGCCAGCAGTAAAGCGGGGAGTTGGATGGAGCAGTACTTC. The rearrangement links TRBV2 to TRBJ2-7, with TRBD2 identical over 7 bases. The CDR3 consists of 14 residues. Per the germline V gene, CDR1 is SNHLY and CDR2 is FYNNEI.

The CDR3 DNA follows: TGTGCCAGCAGCTTGTATGATGAAGGGCATCCGAACTATGGCTACACCTTC. As protein: CASSLYDEGHPNYGYTF. The V call is TRBV11-3, the J call TRBJ1-2; D remains unclear. This CDR3 spans 17 amino acids. Trimming pared 3 bases from V and 2 bases from J, leaving 19 bases between. Germline CDR1 SGHNT, CDR2 YENEEA.

Details on this clone: Relative to the germline gene, one junction end is altered; a read error may explain this. The chain has TRBV7-7 and TRBJ2-1; 10 bases agree with TRBD2. Germline CDR1 is SSHAT and CDR2 is FNYEAQ (reference sequence). The CDR3 has 16 amino acids. CDR3 nucleotides: TGTGCTAGCAGCTTAAATATACTAGCGGGAACGAATGAGCAGTTCTTC. Amino acids: CASSLNILAGTNEQFF.

Note on this clone: This same CDR3 is encoded by further DNA sequences in the sample. The gene calls are TRBV18 and TRBJ2-3, with D perhaps TRBD1 or TRBD2 (5 bases each). This CDR3 region has 13 residues. With 0 bases removed from V and 5 bases from J, the gap between germline ends came to 6 bases. Germline loops: CDR1 KGHSH, CDR2 LQKENI. DNA for the CDR3: TGTGCCAGCTCACCACCGGGGGTAGATACGCAGTATTTT. This gives the protein CASSPPGVDTQYF.

In this sample, this clone turned up a few times. The chain employs TRBV28 and TRBJ1-1; D gene unclear. Looked up from germline, CDR1 is MDHEN and CDR2 is SYDVKM. Trimming took 5 bases from V and 1 from J, leaving 11 bases between them. This CDR3 spans 14 amino acids. The CDR3 loop is CASSELDSNTEAFF. The CDR3, as DNA: TGTGCCAGCAGTGAATTGGACTCGAACACTGAAGCTTTCTTT.

The chain employs TRBV28 and TRBJ2-7; D gene ambiguous. The CDR3 totals 13 residues. Per germline, CDR1 MDHEN and CDR2 SYDVKM. V lost 5 bases and J lost 7, with 15 bases in between. CDR3 DNA sequence: TGTGCCAGCAGTCGCCGGGCCCCCTGGGAGCAGTACTTC. Protein product: CASSRRAPWEQYF. Together with reference TRBV28 and TRBJ2-7, the CDR3 gives the full variable domain: DVKVTQSSRYLVKRTGEKVFLECVQDMDHENMFWYRQDPGLGLRLIYFSYDVKMKEKGDIPEGYSVSREKKERFSLILESASTNQTSMYLCASSRRAPWEQYFGPGTRLTVT.

The chain is built from TRBV5-1 and TRBJ2-7; 10 positions agree with TRBD2. This CDR3 is built from 13 residues. Germline values: CDR1 SGHRS, CDR2 YFSETQ. V trimming: 4 bases; J trimming: 7 bases; junction bases outside the gene matches: 5. For the CDR3, the DNA is TGCGCCAGCAGCCTAGCGGGAGCGTGGGAGCAGTACTTC. It yields the protein CASSLAGAWEQYF.

The chain is built from TRBV4-2 and TRBJ2-1; D may be TRBD2 (6 bases). The CDR3 is 16 amino acids. Trimming removed 0 bases at V and 5 bases at J, with 14 bases between. The germline CDR1 and CDR2 sequences are LGHNA and YNFKEQ. The CDR3 nucleotides read TGTGCCAGCAGCCAAGAAGGTGGGGGGAAGGACAATGAGCAGTTCTTC. Its translation is CASSQEGGGKDNEQFF.

The chain links TRBV7-2 to TRBJ1-3, with D uncertain. The V gene lost 5 bases and the J gene lost 2 bases, with 13 bases spanning the gap. Per germline, CDR1 SGHTA and CDR2 FQGNSA. The CDR3 consists of 15 residues. The chain's CDR3 is CASSPHPTAGNTIYF. The CDR3 region has the DNA TGTGCCAGCAGCCCTCACCCGACGGCTGGAAACACCATATATTTT.

As regards this clone: This CDR3 is also generated by other DNA sequences in the sample. The V and J genes are TRBV7-3 and TRBJ2-3; D is undetermined. CDR3 length: 14 residues. The germline V gene encodes CDR1 SGHTA and CDR2 FQGTGA. Deletions cut 2 bases from V and 0 bases from J, with 6 bases between. CDR3 residues: CASSLGASTDTQYF. CDR3 coding DNA: TGTGCCAGCAGCTTAGGAGCTAGCACAGATACGCAGTATTTT.

A note on this clone: This probably arose from a read error, given a far larger clone one base away. The chain carries TRBV10-2 and TRBJ1-2; no definite D call. CDR3 length: 14 residues. Per the germline V gene, CDR1 is WSHSY and CDR2 is SAAADI. CDR3 region: CASSEMVSNYGYAF. CDR3 in DNA: TGCGCCAGCAGTGAAATGGTCTCTAACTATGGCTACGCCTTC.

V usage is TRBV5-4 and J usage is TRBJ2-7; 15 bases are shared with TRBD2. CDR1 is SGHNT and CDR2 is YYREEE in the germline V gene (reference sequence). CDR3 size: 18 residues. Unmatched junction bases numbered 14, after V lost 4 bases and J lost 6 bases. The DNA of the CDR3 is TGTGCCAGCAGCCAAGGACTAGCGGGAGGGCCATCCGGCGTCGAGCAGTACTTC. As protein: CASSQGLAGGPSGVEQYF. The complete variable domain, with remaining parts taken from reference TRBV5-4 and TRBJ2-7, reads ETGVTQSPTHLIKTRGQQVTLRCSSQSGHNTVSWYQQALGQGPQFIFQYYREEENGRGNFPPRFSGLQFPNYSSELNVNALELDDSALYLCASSQGLAGGPSGVEQYFGPGTRLTVT.

The V and J genes are TRBV5-1 and TRBJ2-7; the match to TRBD1 covers 7 bases. This CDR3 contains 14 residues. With 3 bases clipped from V and 2 bases from J, the junction kept 5 bases outside the gene matches. In germline, CDR1 is SGHRS, CDR2 YFSETQ. The CDR3 bases are TGCGCCAGCAGCTCCGGGACAGAGCCCTACGAGCAGTACTTC. Translated: CASSSGTEPYEQYF.

The chain carries TRBV5-6 and TRBJ2-7, with D unclear. This CDR3 has 13 amino acids. V lost 0 bases and J lost 3, with 7 bases in between. Germline CDR1 reads SGHDT; CDR2 reads YYEEEE. The CDR3 DNA reads TGTGCCAGCAGCTTGGTCGGCCGCTACGAGCAGTACTTC. It encodes CASSLVGRYEQYF.